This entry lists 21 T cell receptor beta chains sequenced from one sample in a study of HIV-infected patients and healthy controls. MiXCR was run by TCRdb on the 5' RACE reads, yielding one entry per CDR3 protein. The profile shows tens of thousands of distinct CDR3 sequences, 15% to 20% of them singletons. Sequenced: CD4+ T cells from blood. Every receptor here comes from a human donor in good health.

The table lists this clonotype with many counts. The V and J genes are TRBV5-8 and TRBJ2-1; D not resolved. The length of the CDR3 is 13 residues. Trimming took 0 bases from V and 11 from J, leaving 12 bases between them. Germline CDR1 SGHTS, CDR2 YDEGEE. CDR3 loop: CASSLATGLKQFF. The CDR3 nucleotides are TGTGCCAGCAGCTTGGCTACGGGTTTAAAGCAGTTCTTC.

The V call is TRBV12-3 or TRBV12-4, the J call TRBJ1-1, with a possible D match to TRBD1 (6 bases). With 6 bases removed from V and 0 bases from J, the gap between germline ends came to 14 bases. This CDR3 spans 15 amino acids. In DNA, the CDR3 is TGTGCCAGCAGCATGGACAGAAATATGAACACTGAAGCTTTCTTT. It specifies CASSMDRNMNTEAFF.

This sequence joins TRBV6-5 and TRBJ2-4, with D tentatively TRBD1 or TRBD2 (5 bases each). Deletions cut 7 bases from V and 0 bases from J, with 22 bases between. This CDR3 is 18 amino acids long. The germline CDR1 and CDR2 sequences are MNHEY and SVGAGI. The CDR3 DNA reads TGTGCCAGCAAACAATTAGGAGGACACCCACTAGCCAAAAACATTCAGTACTTC. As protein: CASKQLGGHPLAKNIQYF.

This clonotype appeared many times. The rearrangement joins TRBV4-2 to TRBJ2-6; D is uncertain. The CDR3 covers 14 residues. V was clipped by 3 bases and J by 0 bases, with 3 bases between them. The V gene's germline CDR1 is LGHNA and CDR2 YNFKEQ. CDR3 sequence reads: CASSHTSGANVLTF. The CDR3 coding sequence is TGTGCCAGCAGCCATACCTCTGGGGCCAACGTCCTGACTTTC.

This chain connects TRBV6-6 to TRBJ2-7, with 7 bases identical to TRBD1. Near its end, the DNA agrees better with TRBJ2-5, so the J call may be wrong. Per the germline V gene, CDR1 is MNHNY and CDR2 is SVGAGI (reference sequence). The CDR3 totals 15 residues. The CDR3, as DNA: TGTGCCAGCAGTAACCGGGACAGACAAAAAGAGACCCAGTACTTC. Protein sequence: CASSNRDRQKETQYF.

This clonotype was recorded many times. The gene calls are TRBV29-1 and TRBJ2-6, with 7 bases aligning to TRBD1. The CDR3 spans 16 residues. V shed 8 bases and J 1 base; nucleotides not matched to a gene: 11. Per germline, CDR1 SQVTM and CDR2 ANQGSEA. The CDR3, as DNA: TGCAGCATCGCCGGGACAGCCCTATCTGGGGCCAACGTCCTGACTTTC. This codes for CSIAGTALSGANVLTF.

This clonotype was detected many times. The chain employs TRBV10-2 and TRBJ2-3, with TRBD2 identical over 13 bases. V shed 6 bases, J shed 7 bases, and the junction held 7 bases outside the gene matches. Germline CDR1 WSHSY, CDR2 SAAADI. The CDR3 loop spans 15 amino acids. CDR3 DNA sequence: TGCGCCAGCAGAGCCGGGACTAGCGGGGAAAATACGCAGTATTTT. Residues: CASRAGTSGENTQYF.

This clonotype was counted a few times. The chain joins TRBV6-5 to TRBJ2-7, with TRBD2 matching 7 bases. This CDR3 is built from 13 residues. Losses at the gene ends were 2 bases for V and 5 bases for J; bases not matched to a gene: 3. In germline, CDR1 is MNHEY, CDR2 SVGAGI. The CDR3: CASSYPGGDEQYF. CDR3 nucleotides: TGTGCCAGCAGTTACCCGGGAGGCGACGAGCAGTACTTC.

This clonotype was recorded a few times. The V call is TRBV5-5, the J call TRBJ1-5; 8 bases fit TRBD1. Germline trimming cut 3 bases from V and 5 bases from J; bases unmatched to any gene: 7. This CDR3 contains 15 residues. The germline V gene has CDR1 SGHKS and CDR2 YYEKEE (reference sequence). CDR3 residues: CASSWEGQVHQPQHF. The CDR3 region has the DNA TGTGCCAGCAGCTGGGAGGGACAGGTTCATCAGCCCCAGCATTTT. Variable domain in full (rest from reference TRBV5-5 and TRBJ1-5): DAGVTQSPTHLIKTRGQQVTLRCSPISGHKSVSWYQQVLGQGPQFIFQYYEKEERGRGNFPDRFSARQFPNYSSELNVNALLLGDSALYLCASSWEGQVHQPQHFGDGTRLSIL.

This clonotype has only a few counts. DNA for the CDR3: TGTGCCATCAGTGACCTGAAAGGGACTGAAGCTTTCTTT. Translated: CAISDLKGTEAFF. The chain couples TRBV10-3 to TRBJ1-1; D is undetermined. CDR3 length: 13 amino acids. Between the trimmed V and J ends, which lost 3 bases and 5 bases, there was a span of 10 bases. Germline-derived CDR1 and CDR2 are ENHRY and SYGVKD.

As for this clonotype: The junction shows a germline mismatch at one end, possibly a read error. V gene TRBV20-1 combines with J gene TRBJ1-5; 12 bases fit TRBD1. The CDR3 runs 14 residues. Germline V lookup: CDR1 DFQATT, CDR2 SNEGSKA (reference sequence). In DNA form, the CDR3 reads TGCGGTGCTAGAAGGGACAGGGGGCCTCAGCCCCAGCATTTT. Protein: CGARRDRGPQPQHF.

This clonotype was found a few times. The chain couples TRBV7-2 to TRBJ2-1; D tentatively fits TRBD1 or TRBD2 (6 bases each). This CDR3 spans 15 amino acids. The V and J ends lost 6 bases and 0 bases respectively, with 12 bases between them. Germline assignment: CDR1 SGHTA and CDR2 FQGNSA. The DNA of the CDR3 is TGTGCCAGCAGGGCCCGGGGGCGCTCCTACAATGAGCAGTTCTTC. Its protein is CASRARGRSYNEQFF.

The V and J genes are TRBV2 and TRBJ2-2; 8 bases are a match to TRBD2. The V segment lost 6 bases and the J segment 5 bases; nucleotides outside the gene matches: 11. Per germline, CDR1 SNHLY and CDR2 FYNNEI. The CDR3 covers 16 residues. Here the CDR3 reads CASSPAGGGETGELFF. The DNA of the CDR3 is TGTGCCAGCAGCCCGGCGGGAGGAGGGGAAACCGGGGAGCTGTTTTTT.

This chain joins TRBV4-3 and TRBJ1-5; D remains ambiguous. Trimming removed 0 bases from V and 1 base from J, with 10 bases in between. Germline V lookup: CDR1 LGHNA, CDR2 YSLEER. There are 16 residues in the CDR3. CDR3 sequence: CASSQEAVWSNQPQHF. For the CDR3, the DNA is TGCGCCAGCAGCCAAGAGGCAGTGTGGAGCAATCAGCCCCAGCATTTT.

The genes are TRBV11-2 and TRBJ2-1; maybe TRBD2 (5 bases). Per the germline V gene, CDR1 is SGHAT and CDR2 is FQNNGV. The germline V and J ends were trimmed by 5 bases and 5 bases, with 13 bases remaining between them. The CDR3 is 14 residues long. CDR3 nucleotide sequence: TGTGCCAGCAGCCCGACTCTAGCAAACAATGAGCAGTTCTTC. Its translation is CASSPTLANNEQFF.

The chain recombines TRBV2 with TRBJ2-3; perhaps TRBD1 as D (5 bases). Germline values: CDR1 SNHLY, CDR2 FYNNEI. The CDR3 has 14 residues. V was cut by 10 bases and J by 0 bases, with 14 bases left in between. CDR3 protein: CAMRRQGSTDTQYF. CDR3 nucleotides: TGTGCCATGAGACGGCAGGGCAGCACAGATACGCAGTATTTT.

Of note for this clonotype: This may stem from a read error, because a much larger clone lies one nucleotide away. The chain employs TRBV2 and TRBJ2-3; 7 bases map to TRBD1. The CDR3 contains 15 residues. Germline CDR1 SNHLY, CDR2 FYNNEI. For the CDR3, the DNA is TGTGCCAGCAGACCAGACAGGGCGGGCACAGATACGCAGTGTTTT. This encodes CASRPDRAGTDTQCF.

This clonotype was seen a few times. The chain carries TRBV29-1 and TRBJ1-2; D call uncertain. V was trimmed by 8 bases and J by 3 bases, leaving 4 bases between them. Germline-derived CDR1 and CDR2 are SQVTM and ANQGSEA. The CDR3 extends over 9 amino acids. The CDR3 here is CSSDYGYTF. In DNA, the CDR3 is TGCAGCAGTGACTATGGCTACACCTTC.

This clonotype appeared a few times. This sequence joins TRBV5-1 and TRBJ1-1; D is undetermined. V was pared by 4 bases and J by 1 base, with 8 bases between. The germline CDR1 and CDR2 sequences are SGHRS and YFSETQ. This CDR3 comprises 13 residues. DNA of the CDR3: TGCGCCAGCAGCCAAAGACAGAACACTGAAGCTTTCTTT. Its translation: CASSQRQNTEAFF. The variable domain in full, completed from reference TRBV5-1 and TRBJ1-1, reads KAGVTQTPRYLIKTRGQQVTLSCSPISGHRSVSWYQQTPGQGLQFLFEYFSETQRNKGNFPGRFSGRQFSNSRSEMNVSTLELGDSALYLCASSQRQNTEAFFGQGTRLTVV.

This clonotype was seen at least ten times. The CDR3 bases are TGTGCCAGTAGTCAAGCCTCAGGACAGGGCAGCTATGGCTACACCTTC. This gives the protein CASSQASGQGSYGYTF. The V and J genes are TRBV19 and TRBJ1-2, with 8 bases identical to TRBD1. J was trimmed by 4 bases and V by 5 bases; bases with no gene match: 12. In germline, CDR1 is LNHDA, CDR2 SQIVND (reference sequence). The CDR3 consists of 16 residues.

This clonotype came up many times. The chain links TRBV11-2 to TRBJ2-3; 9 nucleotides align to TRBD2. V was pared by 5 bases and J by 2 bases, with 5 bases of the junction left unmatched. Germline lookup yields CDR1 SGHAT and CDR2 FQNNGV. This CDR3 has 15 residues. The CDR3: CASSIRLADTDTQYF. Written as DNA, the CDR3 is TGTGCCAGCAGCATAAGACTAGCGGACACAGATACGCAGTATTTT. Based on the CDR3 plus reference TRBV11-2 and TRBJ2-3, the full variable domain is EAGVAQSPRYKIIEKRQSVAFWCNPISGHATLYWYQQILGQGPKLLIQFQNNGVVDDSQLPKDRFSAERLKGVDSTLKIQPAKLEDSAVYLCASSIRLADTDTQYFGPGTRLTVL.